This T cell receptor (beta chain) was identified during a study of blood T cell repertoires in COVID-19. Original analysis: For nucleated cells, counts were estimated from reference gene primer amplification. This table comes from immunoSEQ multiplex PCR, and its TCRdb copy is limited to in-frame clones, with some not included. The DNA was the basis for D and trimming; V, J and clone size are from that table. The sample has 250,000 to 300,000 clones; 85% to 90% are singletons. Germline assignment: CDR1 SNHLY and CDR2 FYNNEI. Trimming removed 7 bases at V and 1 base at J, with 10 bases between. CDR3 length: 14 amino acids.

The TCR comes from a woman aged 25 to 39 with COVID-19, enrolled during active disease. Sequencing input: peripheral blood. The V and J genes are TRBV2 and TRBJ2-2; possibly TRBD1 for D (6 bases). CDR3 sequence reads: CASTSGQNTGELFF. CDR3 sequence (DNA): TGTGCCAGCACCTCGGGACAGAACACCGGGGAGCTGTTTTTT.